The T cell receptor beta chain described here comes from a study of T cell changes during pregnancy in multiple sclerosis (dated by TCRdb to about 2019). Turning to the overall study: The study looked at changes in the T cell repertoire across pregnancy in women with multiple sclerosis.

The CDR3 contains 14 residues, cysteine and phenylalanine counted. The retained sequence is limited to the CDR3, 42 bases, with the frame set at the first base. V is pared back by 2 bases and J by 8 bases, with 12 bases lying between the germline termini. CDR1 MNHEY and CDR2 SMNVEV were looked up in the germline V gene (reference sequence). With respect to this clone: What this receptor recognizes is not known. Base qualities are not provided; no much larger clone lies one nucleotide away.

The library was made by the immunoSEQ multiplex PCR assay. TCRdb's version of the immuneACCESS table is confined to in-frame rearrangements and falls short of the full clone set. An unresolved V gene accounts for under half of the shortfall where checked; the remainder is of unknown origin. The sample table contains roughly 60,000 clones; only one count was recorded for roughly 87% of them. The ten largest account for roughly 2.1% of the sample. The sample was peripheral blood, taken in the second trimester of pregnancy. The TCR originated in a female donor in good health, enrolled as a control in a pregnancy study. The V gene is TRBV27 and the J gene is TRBJ1-4, with no confidently assigned D gene. The CDR3 region reads CASSLNAVGEKLFF. The nucleotide sequence is TGTGCCAGCAGTTTAAACGCGGTTGGGGAAAAACTGTTTTTT.